Described below is a single TCR beta chain sequence and its context. No antigen is known for it. The data belong to a study of T cell responses to AZD1222 COVID-19 vaccine. Background on the study: Analyses pooled second doses at about 4 or about 12 weeks.

Germline V gives CDR1 MNHEY, CDR2 SVGAGI. The CDR3 spans 13 residues. V was pared by 8 bases and J by 10 bases, with 15 bases between. Whole-study findings and limits: Donors were chiefly white British, with a greater number of females, and clonal diversity was perhaps underestimated. Nearly half of spike-specific TCRs reportedly target variant regions that are unmutated in the B.1.351 and B.1.1.7 variants. There were repertoire samples only from the period after the peak T cell response.

Sequencing used immunoSEQ multiplex PCR; TCRdb keeps in-frame clones, though not all of them. The table shows 200,000 or so clones, with 94% occurring only once. The material was peripheral blood, obtained on day 0 of AZD1222 vaccination. The receptor was derived from an adult in good health. V gene TRBV6-5 combines with J gene TRBJ1-6; D perhaps matches TRBD1 (6 bases). The CDR3 loop is CASLPTGGSPLHF. CDR3 in DNA: TGTGCCAGCTTACCGACAGGCGGATCACCCCTCCACTTT.